The 6 T cell receptor beta chains below all came from one sample that was sequenced in a study of CD8 T cells in ankylosing spondylitis. Their specific antigens are unknown. TCRdb independently ran MiXCR on the 5' RACE reads; one entry per CDR3 protein. This table has 450,000 to 550,000 distinct CDR3 sequences, approximately 5.3% appearing once. Study-level results: Characteristic of ankylosing spondylitis blood, it appeared, was a TCR beta motif comprising several highly homologous variants.

The sample taken for sequencing was blood, either unsorted or a sorted T cell fraction (not recorded which). The receptors were gathered from a male donor with ankylosing spondylitis.

This clonotype was recorded many times. The gene calls are TRBV12-3 or TRBV12-4 and TRBJ2-5, with D tentatively TRBD1 or TRBD2 (5 bases each). The CDR3 spans 15 residues. Deletions cut 6 bases from V and 6 bases from J, with 20 bases between. The CDR3 DNA reads TGTGCCAGCAGCCCCCAGGGAGCGCAAGCAAAGACCCAGTACTTC. Protein product: CASSPQGAQAKTQYF.

This clonotype was picked up many times. The chain links TRBV6-5 to TRBJ2-1, with D possibly being TRBD2 (6 bases). Per the germline V gene, CDR1 is MNHEY and CDR2 is SVGAGI. V dropped 2 bases and J dropped 1 base, with 9 bases sitting between them. The CDR3 totals 15 residues. The CDR3 region has the DNA TGTGCCAGCAGTTACGATGGGGGGTCCTACAATGAGCAGTTCTTC. As protein: CASSYDGGSYNEQFF.

The chain recombines TRBV30 with TRBJ2-6; D could derive from TRBD1 or TRBD2 (5 bases each). There are 14 residues in the CDR3. Per germline, CDR1 GTSNPN and CDR2 SVGIG (reference sequence). V lost 1 base and J lost 4, with 8 bases in between. The DNA for the CDR3 is TGTGCCTGGAGTGGGGGGAAAGGGGCCAACGTCCTGACTTTC. Amino acid sequence: CAWSGGKGANVLTF.

The chain is built from TRBV6-1 and TRBJ1-1; 7 bases fit TRBD1. CDR1 MNHNS and CDR2 SASEGT come from the germline V gene. V shed 8 bases and J 0 bases; nucleotides not matched to a gene: 3. The CDR3 is made up of 13 amino acids. CDR3 region: CASAGTVNTEAFF. The CDR3 region has the DNA TGTGCCAGCGCAGGGACAGTGAACACTGAAGCTTTCTTT.

This clonotype was seen more than once but under ten times. The chain is built from TRBV18 and TRBJ1-1, with D possibly matching TRBD1 (5 bases). The CDR3 sequence is 16 residues long. V was trimmed by 0 bases and J by 0 bases, leaving 11 bases between them. Per germline, CDR1 KGHSH and CDR2 LQKENI. CDR3 nucleotides: TGTGCCAGCTCACCACCGGTGGGCAGGGTGAACACTGAAGCTTTCTTT. It specifies CASSPPVGRVNTEAFF.

The CDR3: CASSQIAGETTFEQYF. DNA for the CDR3: TGCGCCAGCAGCCAAATAGCGGGGGAGACCACCTTCGAGCAGTACTTC. The chain links TRBV4-3 to TRBJ2-7; 9 bases are shared with TRBD2. Germline CDR1 LGHNA, CDR2 YSLEER. With 2 bases clipped from V and 6 bases from J, the junction kept 11 bases outside the gene matches. The CDR3 spans 16 residues.